This T cell receptor beta chain originates from a study of T cell responses to AZD1222 COVID-19 vaccine. The germline gives CDR1 LGHNA, CDR2 YSLEER. Trimming removed 1 base from V and 4 bases from J, with 13 bases in between. There are 16 residues in the CDR3. This table comes from immunoSEQ multiplex PCR, and its TCRdb copy is limited to in-frame clones, with some not included. The sample includes 110,000 to 150,000 clones, about 92% of them seen just once. The chain employs TRBV4-3 and TRBJ2-2; D not certain. Material: peripheral blood, obtained on day 0 of AZD1222 vaccination. The TCR sequence derives from an adult in good health. For the CDR3, the DNA is TGCGCCAGCAGCCAAGGAAGGCTAGTATCCACCGGGGAGCTGTTTTTT. As protein: CASSQGRLVSTGELFF.